The entry that follows covers one TCR beta chain sequence. What it binds is not known. This record comes from a study of CD8 T cells in Susac syndrome. About the research overall: Patients with Susac syndrome were therapy-naive, on corticosteroids, or on intravenous immunoglobulin alone at blood draw. Broader study findings: The authors found no clonal expansion in Susac syndrome CD4+ T cell repertoires.

RNA in amounts of about 0.5 to 1 ug was reverse transcribed with random hexamers. Amplification of TCR beta CDR3 used immunoSEQ multiplex PCR across 54 Vbeta and 13 Jbeta. Via MiXCR, TCRdb re-called the immunoSEQ multiplex PCR reads, giving one row per CDR3 protein. The table lists just over 150,000 distinct CDR3 sequences, around 96% of them singletons. The CDR3 runs to 14 residues. Germline V gene lookup returns CDR1 MGHDK and CDR2 SYGVNS. V was cut by 4 bases and J by 5 bases, with 15 bases left in between. CD8+ and CD4+ T cells from blood underwent TCR beta sequencing, which was carried out in a high-throughput format.

Sequenced material: CD4+ T cells from PBMCs. V and J are TRBV25-1 and TRBJ2-7; tentatively, D is TRBD1 (5 bases). The sequence was collected from a human donor with Susac syndrome. CDR3 coding DNA: TGTGCCAGCAGTGGCCCCCTTAGGGGTAACGAGCAGTACTTC. Its protein is CASSGPLRGNEQYF.